The sequence of this T cell receptor (beta chain) was determined in a study of blood T cell repertoires in COVID-19. Across the whole study: Spain, Italy and the United States supplied samples that represented acute and convalescent COVID-19. Nucleic acid was either cDNA or gDNA, and it came from T cells, B-cell-depleted T cells, or PBMCs.

Only one count was recorded for this clone. Germline CDR1 and CDR2: ENHRY and SYGVKD. Trimming took off 1 base at V and 8 bases at J, with 9 bases between the two ends. There are 13 residues in the CDR3. Original data processing: Reference gene primer amplification gave nucleated cell count estimates. Assay: immunoSEQ multiplex PCR; the TCRdb copy retains only in-frame clones and omits some. V and J calls and clone size are as listed in that table; D and trimming were resolved from the DNA. The profile shows roughly 42,000 clones, about 85% of them singletons. This TCR was sampled from a woman in her seventies in a cohort sampled during active COVID-19. The sample was peripheral blood. The chain is built from TRBV10-3 and TRBJ2-1; tentatively, D is TRBD1 (5 bases). CDR3 bases: TGTGCCATCAGTGAGTTTCAGGGTGATGAGCAGTTCTTC. Its protein is CAISEFQGDEQFF.